A single sample is the source of the 22 T cell receptor beta chains below, sequenced in a study of prognosis after radiotherapy for stage I lung cancer. Two-round multiplex PCR, the amplification method, yielded TCR beta CDR3 from genomic DNA. During first-round PCR, primers specific to each TRBV and TRBJ gene were used. TCRdb called the multiplex PCR reads again in MiXCR, with one record for every CDR3 protein. There are 13,000 or so distinct CDR3 sequences in the sample; approximately 55% occur only once, and over 35% lies in the top ten. The sample consisted of PBMCs, taken before or after stereotactic body radiation therapy (not recorded which). All receptors come from a donor at least 50 years old with non-small cell lung cancer.

Comment on this clonotype: With only one base between it and a far larger clone, this is likely a read error. V usage is TRBV25-1 and J usage is TRBJ2-7; possible D gene TRBD2, 5 bases. CDR1 and CDR2 (germline): MGHDK, SYGVNS. This CDR3 region has 13 residues. The V gene lost 6 bases and the J gene lost 1 base, with 10 bases spanning the gap. CDR3 in amino acids: CASSFGVSYEQYF. The CDR3, as DNA: TGTGCCAGCAGCTTCGGGGTGTCCTACGAGCAGTACTTC.

The CDR3 DNA sequence: TGTGCCAGCAGCGTAGCCGCACTTGCGGTGGCTGGAAACACCATATATTTT. The encoded protein is CASSVAALAVAGNTIYF. V and J are TRBV9 and TRBJ1-3; D unclear. Germline-derived CDR1 and CDR2 are SGDLS and YYNGEE. The CDR3 is made up of 17 amino acids. V was shortened by 0 bases and J by 2 bases, with 15 bases between the two germline ends.

Turning to this clonotype: A read error is possible here, since a much larger clone lies one base away. The chain has TRBV7-3 and TRBJ2-7; D remains unclear. CDR1 and CDR2 from the germline V gene are SGHTA and FQGTGA. The CDR3 is 16 amino acids. CDR3 residues: CASIQQIGRNTYERYF. The CDR3 DNA is TGTGCCAGCATCCAACAGATAGGACGGAATACCTACGAGCGGTACTTC.

In the case of this clonotype: The junction shows a germline mismatch at one end, possibly a read error. This chain links TRBV6-1 with TRBJ2-3, with 10 bases lining up with TRBD1. Germline values: CDR1 MNHNS, CDR2 SASEGT. This CDR3 is 17 amino acids long. The chain's CDR3 is CASTPAGTGDSTDTQYF. CDR3 coding DNA: TGTGCCAGCACTCCAGCCGGGACAGGGGACAGCACAGACACGCAGTATTTT.

The chain is built from TRBV10-2 and TRBJ2-7; possibly TRBD1 for D (6 bases). Germline V CDR1 and CDR2: WSHSY, SAAADI. V lost 3 bases and J 1 base, leaving 22 bases between the germline ends. This CDR3 region has 18 residues. For the CDR3, the DNA is TGCGCCAGCAGTGAAGGGGGAATAGCGCGAAAGGTATCCTACGAGCAGTACTTC. This gives the protein CASSEGGIARKVSYEQYF.

Notes on this clonotype: A far larger clone is a single base away, which makes a read error likely. The chain links TRBV27 to TRBJ2-1, with D hard to call. The J call is doubtful: the DNA matches TRBJ2-7 better. The V gene's germline CDR1 is MNHEY and CDR2 SMNVEV (reference sequence). CDR3 size: 16 residues. This CDR3 reads CASSLSLAWGSYEQYF. DNA for the CDR3: TGTGCCAGCAGTTTATCGTTGGCATGGGGTTCCTACGAGCAGTACTTC.

The J gene is TRBJ2-7, the V gene TRBV11-3; tentatively, D is TRBD2 (5 bases). Between the trimmed V and J ends, which lost 0 bases and 0 bases, there was a span of 9 bases. Germline values: CDR1 SGHNT, CDR2 YENEEA. This CDR3 has 15 amino acids. The CDR3 DNA reads TGTGCCAGCAGCTTAGAGTCGGGATCCTCCTACGAGCAGTACTTC. It codes for CASSLESGSSYEQYF.

As for this clonotype: One base separates it from a far larger clone, so it is likely a read error. V gene TRBV28 combines with J gene TRBJ2-7; 8 nucleotides align to TRBD2. This CDR3 contains 14 residues. Trimming cost V 5 bases and J 5 bases; bases outside gene matches: 8. Germline assignment: CDR1 MDHEN and CDR2 SYDVKM. The CDR3 loop reads CASSDRTSGHEQYF. CDR3 nucleotides: TGTGCCAGCAGTGACCGTACTAGCGGACACGAGCAGTACTTC.

The table lists this clonotype with many counts. The chain is built from TRBV9 and TRBJ2-5, with 11 positions matching TRBD2. CDR3 length equals 17 residues. V shed 0 bases and J 5 bases; nucleotides not matched to a gene: 9. Germline CDR1 SGDLS, CDR2 YYNGEE. CDR3 amino acids: CASSVELAGVLGETQYF. CDR3 DNA sequence: TGTGCCAGCAGCGTAGAACTAGCGGGAGTCCTCGGGGAGACCCAGTACTTC.

This chain links TRBV6-2 or TRBV6-3 with TRBJ1-3; D gene ambiguous. The ends were cut back, 5 bases at V and 0 bases at J, with 8 bases in the middle. This CDR3 comprises 14 residues. Germline V CDR1 and CDR2: MNHEY, SVGEGT. The CDR3 region has the DNA TGTGCCAGCAGTGATACATACTCTGGAAACACCATATATTTT. It yields the protein CASSDTYSGNTIYF.

The chain links TRBV7-2 to TRBJ2-2; no definite D call. V shed 2 bases and J shed 5 bases, with 0 bases lying between them. The CDR3 loop spans 11 amino acids. Germline V gene sequence: CDR1 SGHTA, CDR2 FQGNSA. CDR3 bases: TGTGCCAGCAGCTTAACCGGGGAGCTGTTTTTT. Translating gives CASSLTGELFF. The full variable domain, with the rest looked up from reference TRBV7-2 and TRBJ2-2, is GAGVSQSPSNKVTEKGKDVELRCDPISGHTALYWYRQSLGQGLEFLIYFQGNSAPDKSGLPSDRFSAERTGGSVSTLTIQRTQQEDSAVYLCASSLTGELFFGEGSRLTVL.

This clonotype came up many times. A read error may account for a junction end that differs from germline. The rearrangement links TRBV7-9 to TRBJ2-4; 7 bases are shared with TRBD2. CDR3 size: 12 residues. Germline-derived CDR1 and CDR2 are SEHNR and FQNEAQ (reference sequence). CDR3 region: CASSLVSGLPDF. The CDR3 DNA sequence: TGTGCCAGCAGCTTAGTTAGCGGGCTGCCGGACTTC.

This clonotype has a handful of counts. At one boundary the junction diverges from the germline segment, which might be a read error. The chain links TRBV18 to TRBJ2-3; a weak D match, TRBD1 (7 bases). Per the germline V gene, CDR1 is KGHSH and CDR2 is LQKENI. This CDR3 has 16 residues. The CDR3 region is CASSPYVGGGTGTQYF. Written as DNA, the CDR3 is TGTGCCAGCTCACCCTACGTTGGAGGGGGCACAGGTACGCAGTATTTT.

V gene TRBV11-2 combines with J gene TRBJ2-2; tentative D call: TRBD2 (5 bases). The CDR3 is made up of 15 amino acids. V was cut by 5 bases and J by 3 bases, with 13 bases left in between. Looked up from germline, CDR1 is SGHAT and CDR2 is FQNNGV. The CDR3 spells CASSNPARDTGELFF. CDR3 nucleotides: TGTGCCAGCAGCAACCCCGCGCGGGACACCGGGGAGCTGTTTTTT.

This clonotype was counted at least ten times. The J gene is TRBJ1-1, the V gene TRBV6-1; 10 bases line up with TRBD1. The V segment lost 7 bases and the J segment 5 bases; nucleotides outside the gene matches: 7. The CDR3 loop spans 14 amino acids. Germline values: CDR1 MNHNS, CDR2 SASEGT. The CDR3 DNA sequence: TGTGCCAGCATTTCGACAGGGGGCGCGACTGAAGCTTTCTTT. Amino acid sequence: CASISTGGATEAFF.

The chain recombines TRBV7-8 with TRBJ2-7; TRBD2 agrees at 9 bases. Germline-derived CDR1 and CDR2 are SGHVS and FQNEAQ. With 2 bases clipped from V and 6 bases from J, the junction kept 8 bases outside the gene matches. The CDR3 spans 15 residues. CDR3 protein: CASSLNSGSVVEQYF. Here the CDR3 DNA reads TGTGCCAGCAGCTTAAATAGCGGGAGTGTGGTCGAGCAGTACTTC.

This clonotype has only a few counts. A much larger clone lies one base from this, so it may be a read error. The rearrangement uses TRBV10-3 and TRBJ2-5; D ambiguous. Trimming shortened V by 6 bases and J by 1 base, and 9 bases separated the two germline ends. CDR3 size: 13 residues. Germline loops: CDR1 ENHRY, CDR2 SYGVKD. For the CDR3, the DNA is TGTGCCATCAGGGGGTCAGTCCAAGAGACCCAGTACTTC. Its protein product is CAIRGSVQETQYF.

About this clonotype: A clone one base away is much larger, so this may be a read error. This chain uses TRBV7-9 with TRBJ2-5; 7 nucleotides align to TRBD2. The DNA end lines up better with TRBJ2-1; the J call may be wrong. The CDR3 is made up of 15 amino acids. Germline CDR1 reads SEHNR; CDR2 reads FQNEAQ (reference sequence). The CDR3 DNA is TGTGCCAGCTTACTGGGCGGGAGTATTGGCAATGAGCAGTTCTTC. It codes for CASLLGGSIGNEQFF.

By frequency in the sample, this clonotype is medium-sized (0.01 to 0.1%). The chain recombines TRBV2 with TRBJ1-2; D is perhaps TRBD1 (6 bases). CDR1 is SNHLY, CDR2 FYNNEI, per germline. V was pared by 6 bases and J by 7 bases, with 21 bases between. The CDR3 runs 15 residues. The chain's CDR3 is CASSRMDSIPFGYTF. In DNA, the CDR3 is TGTGCCAGCAGCCGCATGGACAGTATCCCTTTTGGCTACACCTTC.

The V gene is TRBV6-2 or TRBV6-3, the J gene TRBJ2-1; 7 bases are shared with TRBD2. This CDR3 contains 14 residues. Germline V gives CDR1 MNHEY, CDR2 SVGEGT. Trimming cost V 8 bases and J 7 bases; bases outside gene matches: 11. The CDR3 sequence: CASLDERGGNEQFF. In DNA form, the CDR3 reads TGTGCCAGCCTCGATGAGCGGGGTGGTAATGAGCAGTTCTTC.

This clonotype was counted ten times or more. V is TRBV20-1 and J is TRBJ1-5; D perhaps matches TRBD1 (6 bases). The germline gives CDR1 DFQATT, CDR2 SNEGSKA (reference sequence). This CDR3 spans 12 amino acids. V lost 3 bases to trimming and J lost 4 bases, with 7 bases between them. CDR3 DNA sequence: TGCAGTGCTAGGACAGGAAATCAGCCCCAGCATTTT. Encoded protein: CSARTGNQPQHF.

This clonotype was seen ten or more times. The chain recombines TRBV30 with TRBJ2-1; no clear D. The CDR3 runs 15 residues. Trimming removed 6 bases at V and 3 bases at J, with 18 bases between. Per germline, CDR1 GTSNPN and CDR2 SVGIG (reference sequence). The DNA of the CDR3 is TGTGCCTGCCCCAACGGACCAGAAAACTACAATGAGCAGTTCTTC. Its protein product is CACPNGPENYNEQFF.